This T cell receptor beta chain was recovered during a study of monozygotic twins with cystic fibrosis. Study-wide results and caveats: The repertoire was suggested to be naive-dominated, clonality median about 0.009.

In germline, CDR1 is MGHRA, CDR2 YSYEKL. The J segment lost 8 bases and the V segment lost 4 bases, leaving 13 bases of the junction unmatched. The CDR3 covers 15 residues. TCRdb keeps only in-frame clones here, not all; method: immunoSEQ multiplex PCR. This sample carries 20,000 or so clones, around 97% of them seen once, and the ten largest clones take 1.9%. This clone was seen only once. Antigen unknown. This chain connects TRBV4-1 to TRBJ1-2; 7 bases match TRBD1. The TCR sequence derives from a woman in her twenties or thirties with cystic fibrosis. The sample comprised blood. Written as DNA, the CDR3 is TGCGCCAGCAGCCCGCCGGGACAGAGGTATGGGGGCTACACCTTC. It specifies CASSPPGQRYGGYTF.